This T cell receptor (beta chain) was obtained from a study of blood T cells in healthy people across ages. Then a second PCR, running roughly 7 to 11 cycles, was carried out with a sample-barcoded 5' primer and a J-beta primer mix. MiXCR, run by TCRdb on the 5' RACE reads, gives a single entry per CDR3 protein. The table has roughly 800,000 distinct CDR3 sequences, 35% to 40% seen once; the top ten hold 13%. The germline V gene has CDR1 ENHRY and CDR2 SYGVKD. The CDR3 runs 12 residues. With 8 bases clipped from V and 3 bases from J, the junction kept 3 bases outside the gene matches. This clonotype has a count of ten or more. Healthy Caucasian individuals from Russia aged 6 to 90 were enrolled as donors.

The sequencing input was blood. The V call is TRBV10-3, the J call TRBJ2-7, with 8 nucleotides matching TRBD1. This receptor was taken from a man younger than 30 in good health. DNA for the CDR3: TGTGCCATCCGTGGGACAGGCTACGAGCAGTACTTC. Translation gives CAIRGTGYEQYF.